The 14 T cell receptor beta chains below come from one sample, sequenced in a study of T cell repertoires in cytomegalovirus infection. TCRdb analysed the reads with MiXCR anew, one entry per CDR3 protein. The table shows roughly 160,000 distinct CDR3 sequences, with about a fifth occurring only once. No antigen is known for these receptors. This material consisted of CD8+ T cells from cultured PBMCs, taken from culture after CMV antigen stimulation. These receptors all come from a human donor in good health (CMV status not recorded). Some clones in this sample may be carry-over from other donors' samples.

CDR3 region: CSARVRGLRDEQYF. CDR3 DNA: TGCAGTGCTAGAGTCCGGGGGCTTAGAGACGAGCAGTACTTC. J is TRBJ2-7 and V is TRBV20-1; perhaps D is TRBD1 or TRBD2 (6 bases each). Per the germline V gene, CDR1 is DFQATT and CDR2 is SNEGSKA (reference sequence). CDR3 size: 14 residues. Trimming removed 1 base from V and 5 bases from J, with 15 bases in between.

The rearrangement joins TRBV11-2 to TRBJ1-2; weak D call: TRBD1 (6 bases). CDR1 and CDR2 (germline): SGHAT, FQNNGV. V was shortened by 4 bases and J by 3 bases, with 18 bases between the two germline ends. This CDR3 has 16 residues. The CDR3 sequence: CASSYTEGEIYYGYTF. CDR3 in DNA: TGTGCCAGCAGCTATACGGAGGGGGAGATCTACTATGGCTACACCTTC.

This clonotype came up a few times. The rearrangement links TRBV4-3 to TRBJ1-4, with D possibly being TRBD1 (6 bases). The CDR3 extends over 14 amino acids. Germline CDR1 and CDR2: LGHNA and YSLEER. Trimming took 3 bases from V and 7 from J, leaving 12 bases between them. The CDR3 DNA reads TGCGCCAGCAGCCAGAACAAACAGGGTGAAAAACTGTTTTTT. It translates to CASSQNKQGEKLFF.

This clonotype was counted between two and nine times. The CDR3 sequence: CASSSQRVKGETQYF. The CDR3 DNA follows: TGTGCCAGCAGCTCCCAGCGGGTCAAAGGGGAGACCCAGTACTTC. The V and J genes are TRBV4-2 and TRBJ2-5; TRBD2 might be the D (6 bases). The germline V gene has CDR1 LGHNA and CDR2 YNFKEQ. This CDR3 has 15 amino acids. The V end lost 5 bases, the J end lost 5 bases, and 18 bases lay between the germline ends.

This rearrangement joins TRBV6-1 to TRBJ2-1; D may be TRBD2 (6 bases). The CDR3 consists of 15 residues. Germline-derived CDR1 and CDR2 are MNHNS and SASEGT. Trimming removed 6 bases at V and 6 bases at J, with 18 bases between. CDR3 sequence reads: CASSQIAGLPNEQFF. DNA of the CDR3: TGTGCCAGCAGCCAAATTGCGGGACTCCCCAATGAGCAGTTCTTC.

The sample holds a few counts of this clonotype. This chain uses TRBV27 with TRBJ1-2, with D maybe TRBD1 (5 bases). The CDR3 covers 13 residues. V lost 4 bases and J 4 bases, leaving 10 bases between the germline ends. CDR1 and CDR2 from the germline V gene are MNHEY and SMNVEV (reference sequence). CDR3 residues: CASSWAGGYGYTF. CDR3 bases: TGTGCCAGCAGTTGGGCGGGGGGCTATGGCTACACCTTC.

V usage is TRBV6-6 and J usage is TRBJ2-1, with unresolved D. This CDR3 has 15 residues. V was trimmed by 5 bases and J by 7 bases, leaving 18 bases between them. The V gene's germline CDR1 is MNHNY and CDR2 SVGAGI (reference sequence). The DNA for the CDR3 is TGTGCCAGCAGTATTATTGGGGTGCCGGTGAATGAGCAGTTCTTC. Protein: CASSIIGVPVNEQFF.

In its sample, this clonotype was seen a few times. The CDR3 DNA reads TGTGCCATCAGTGAGTACAGGGTAGGAGAGACCCAGTACTTC. This translates into CAISEYRVGETQYF. The chain employs TRBV10-3 and TRBJ2-5; D may be TRBD1 (6 bases). V shed 1 base and J shed 4 bases, with 10 bases lying between them. Germline CDR1 reads ENHRY; CDR2 reads SYGVKD. This CDR3 spans 14 amino acids.

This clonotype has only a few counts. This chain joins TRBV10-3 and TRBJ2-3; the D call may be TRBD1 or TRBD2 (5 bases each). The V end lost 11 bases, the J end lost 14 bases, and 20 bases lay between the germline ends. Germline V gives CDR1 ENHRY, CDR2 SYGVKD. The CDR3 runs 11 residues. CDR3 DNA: TGTGCCTCGGATTCCGGGACCTTCTCGTATTTT. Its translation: CASDSGTFSYF.

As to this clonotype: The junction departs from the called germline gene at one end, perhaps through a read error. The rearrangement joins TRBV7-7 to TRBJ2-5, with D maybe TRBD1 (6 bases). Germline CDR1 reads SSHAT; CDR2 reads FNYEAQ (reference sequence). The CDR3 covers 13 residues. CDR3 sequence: CASSLEQGRTQYF. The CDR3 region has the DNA TGTGCTAGCAGCTTAGAACAGGGAAGGACCCAGTACTTC.

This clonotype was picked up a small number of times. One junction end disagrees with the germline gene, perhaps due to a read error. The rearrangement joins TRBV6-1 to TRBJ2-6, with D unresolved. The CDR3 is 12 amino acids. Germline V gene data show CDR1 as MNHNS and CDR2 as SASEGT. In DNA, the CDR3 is TGTGCCAGCGGTGAATGGGCCAACGTCCTGACTTTC. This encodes CASGEWANVLTF.

CDR3 in amino acids: CASRLRDRGSNTEAFF. For the CDR3, the DNA is TGTGCCAGCAGGTTAAGGGACAGGGGGTCGAACACTGAAGCTTTCTTT. The V and J genes are TRBV7-6 and TRBJ1-1, with 11 bases matching TRBD1. Germline CDR1 SGHVS, CDR2 FNYEAQ. The CDR3 loop spans 16 amino acids. J gave up 1 base and V 6 bases, and 7 bases lay outside the gene matches.

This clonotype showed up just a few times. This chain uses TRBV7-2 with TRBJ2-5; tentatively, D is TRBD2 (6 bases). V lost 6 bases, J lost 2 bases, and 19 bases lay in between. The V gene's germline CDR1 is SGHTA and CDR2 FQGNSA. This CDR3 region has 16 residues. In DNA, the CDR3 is TGTGCCAGCAGGCCGGGGACTTTCGATCTACAAGAGACCCAGTACTTC. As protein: CASRPGTFDLQETQYF.

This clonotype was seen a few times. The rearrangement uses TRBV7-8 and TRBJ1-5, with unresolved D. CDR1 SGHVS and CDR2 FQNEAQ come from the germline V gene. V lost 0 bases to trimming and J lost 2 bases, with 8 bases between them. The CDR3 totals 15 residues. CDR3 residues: CASSLADGGNQPQHF. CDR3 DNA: TGTGCCAGCAGCTTAGCGGATGGTGGCAATCAGCCCCAGCATTTT.